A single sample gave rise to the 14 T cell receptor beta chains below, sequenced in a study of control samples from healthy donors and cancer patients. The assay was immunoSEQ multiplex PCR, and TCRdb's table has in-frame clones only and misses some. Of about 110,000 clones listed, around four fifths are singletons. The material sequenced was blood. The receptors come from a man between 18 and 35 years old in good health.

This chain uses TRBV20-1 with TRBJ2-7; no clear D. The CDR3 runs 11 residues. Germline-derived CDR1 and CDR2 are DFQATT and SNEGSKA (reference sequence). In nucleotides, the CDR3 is TGCAGCTGTACGGGTGGGGAAGAGCAGTACTTC. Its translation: CSCTGGEEQYF.

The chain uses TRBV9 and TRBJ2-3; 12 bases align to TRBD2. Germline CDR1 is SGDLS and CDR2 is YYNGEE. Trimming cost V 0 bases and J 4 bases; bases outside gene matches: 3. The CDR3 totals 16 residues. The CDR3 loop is CASSVAPSGGADTQYF. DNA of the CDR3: TGTGCCAGCAGCGTAGCCCCTAGCGGGGGGGCAGATACGCAGTATTTT. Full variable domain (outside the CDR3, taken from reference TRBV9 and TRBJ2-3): DSGVTQTPKHLITATGQRVTLRCSPRSGDLSVYWYQQSLDQGLQFLIQYYNGEERAKGNILERFSAQQFPDLHSELNLSSLELGDSALYFCASSVAPSGGADTQYFGPGTRLTVL.

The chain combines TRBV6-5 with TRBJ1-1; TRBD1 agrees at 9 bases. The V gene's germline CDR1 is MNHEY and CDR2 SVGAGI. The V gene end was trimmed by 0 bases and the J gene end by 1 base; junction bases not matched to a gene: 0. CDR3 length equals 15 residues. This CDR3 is CASSYSQGANTEAFF. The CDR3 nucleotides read TGTGCCAGCAGTTACTCACAGGGGGCGAACACTGAAGCTTTCTTT.

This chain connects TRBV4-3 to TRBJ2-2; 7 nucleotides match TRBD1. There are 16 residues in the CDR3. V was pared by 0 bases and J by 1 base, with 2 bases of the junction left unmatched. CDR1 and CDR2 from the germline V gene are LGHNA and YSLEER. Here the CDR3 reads CASSQERGRNTGELFF. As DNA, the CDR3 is TGCGCCAGCAGCCAAGAAAGGGGGCGGAACACCGGGGAGCTGTTTTTT.

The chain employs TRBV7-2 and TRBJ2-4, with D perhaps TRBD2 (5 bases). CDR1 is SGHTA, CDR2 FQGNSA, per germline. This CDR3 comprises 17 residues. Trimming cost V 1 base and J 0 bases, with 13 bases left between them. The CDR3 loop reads CASSLVGSSQAKNIQYF. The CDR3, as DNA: TGTGCCAGCAGCTTAGTAGGCTCTAGCCAAGCCAAAAACATTCAGTACTTC.

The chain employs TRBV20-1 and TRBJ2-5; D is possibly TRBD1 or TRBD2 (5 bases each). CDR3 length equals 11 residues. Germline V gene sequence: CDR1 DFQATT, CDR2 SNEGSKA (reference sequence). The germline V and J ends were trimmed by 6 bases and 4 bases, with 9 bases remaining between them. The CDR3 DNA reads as TGCAGTGCCACGAGGGGAGAGACCCAGTACTTC. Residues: CSATRGETQYF.

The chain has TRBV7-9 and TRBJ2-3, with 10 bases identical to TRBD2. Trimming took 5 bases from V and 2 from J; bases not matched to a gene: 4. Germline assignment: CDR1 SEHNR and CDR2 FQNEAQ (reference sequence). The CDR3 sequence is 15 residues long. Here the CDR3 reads CASSEGTSDTDTQYF. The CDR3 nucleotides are TGTGCCAGCAGCGAAGGGACTAGCGACACAGATACGCAGTATTTT.

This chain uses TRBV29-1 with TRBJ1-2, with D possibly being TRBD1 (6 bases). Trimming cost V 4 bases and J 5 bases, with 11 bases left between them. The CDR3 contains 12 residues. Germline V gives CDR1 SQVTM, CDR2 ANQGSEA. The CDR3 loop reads CSVGGQGYGYTF. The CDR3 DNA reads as TGCAGCGTTGGGGGGCAGGGGTATGGCTACACCTTC. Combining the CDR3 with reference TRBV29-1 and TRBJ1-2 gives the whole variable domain SAVISQKPSRDICQRGTSLTIQCQVDSQVTMMFWYRQQPGQSLTLIATANQGSEATYESGFVIDKFPISRPNLTFSTLTVSNMSPEDSSIYLCSVGGQGYGYTFGSGTRLTVV.

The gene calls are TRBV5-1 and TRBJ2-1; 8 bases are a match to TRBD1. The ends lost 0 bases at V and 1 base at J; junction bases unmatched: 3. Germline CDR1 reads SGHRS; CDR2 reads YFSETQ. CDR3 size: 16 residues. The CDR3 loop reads CASSLGQGASYNEQFF. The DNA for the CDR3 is TGCGCCAGCAGCTTGGGGCAGGGGGCTTCCTACAATGAGCAGTTCTTC.

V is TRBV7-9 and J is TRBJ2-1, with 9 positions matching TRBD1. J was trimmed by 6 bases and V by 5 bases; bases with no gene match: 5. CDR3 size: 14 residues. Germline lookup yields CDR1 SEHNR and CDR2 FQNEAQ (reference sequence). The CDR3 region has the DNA TGTGCCAGCAGCCGGGACAGGGACAGCAATGAGCAGTTCTTC. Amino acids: CASSRDRDSNEQFF.

Here the CDR3 reads CASSVTRDYKQETQYF. Here the CDR3 DNA reads TGTGCCAGCAGCGTAACCCGGGACTATAAACAAGAGACCCAGTACTTC. The chain uses TRBV7-9 and TRBJ2-5, with TRBD2 identical over 7 bases. The CDR3 sequence is 16 residues long. Germline CDR1 reads SEHNR; CDR2 reads FQNEAQ (reference sequence). Unmatched junction bases numbered 11, after V lost 5 bases and J lost 2 bases.

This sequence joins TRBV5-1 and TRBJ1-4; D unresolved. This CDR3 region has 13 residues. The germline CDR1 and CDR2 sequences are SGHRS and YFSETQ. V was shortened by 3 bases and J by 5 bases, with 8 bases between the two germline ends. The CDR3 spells CASSWLGNEKLFF. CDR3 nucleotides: TGCGCCAGCAGCTGGCTTGGGAATGAAAAACTGTTTTTT.

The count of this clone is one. The CDR3 sequence: CSVRVGAETQYF. CDR3 DNA: TGCAGCGTTCGTGTTGGTGCAGAGACCCAGTACTTC. The chain links TRBV29-1 to TRBJ2-5; D is ambiguous. The CDR3 covers 12 residues. From germline, CDR1 is SQVTM and CDR2 ANQGSEA. V lost 5 bases and J 4 bases, leaving 11 bases between the germline ends.

CDR3: CASSIDRGSSEAFF. CDR3 coding DNA: TGTGCCAGTAGTATAGATCGAGGGAGCAGTGAAGCTTTCTTT. The chain recombines TRBV19 with TRBJ1-1; the D is unclear. From germline, CDR1 is LNHDA and CDR2 SQIVND (reference sequence). The CDR3 runs to 14 residues. The V and J ends lost 0 bases and 7 bases respectively, with 12 bases between them.